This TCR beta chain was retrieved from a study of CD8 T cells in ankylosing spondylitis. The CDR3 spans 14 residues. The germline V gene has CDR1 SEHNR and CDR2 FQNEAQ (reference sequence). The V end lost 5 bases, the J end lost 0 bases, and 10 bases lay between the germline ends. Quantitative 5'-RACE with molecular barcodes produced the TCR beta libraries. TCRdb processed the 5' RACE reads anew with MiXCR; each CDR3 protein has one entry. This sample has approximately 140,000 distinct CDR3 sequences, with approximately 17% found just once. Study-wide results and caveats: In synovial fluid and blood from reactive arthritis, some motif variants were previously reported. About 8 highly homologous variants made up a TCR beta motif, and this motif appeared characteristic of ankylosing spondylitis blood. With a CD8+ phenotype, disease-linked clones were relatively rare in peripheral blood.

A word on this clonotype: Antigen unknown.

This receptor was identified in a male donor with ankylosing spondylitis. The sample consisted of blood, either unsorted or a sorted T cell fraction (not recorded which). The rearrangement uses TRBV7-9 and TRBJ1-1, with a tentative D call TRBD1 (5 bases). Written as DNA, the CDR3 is TGTGCCAGCAGCCTCGGGGACTTGAACACTGAAGCTTTCTTT. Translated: CASSLGDLNTEAFF.